This TCR beta chain derives from a study of blood T cell repertoires in COVID-19. The assay was immunoSEQ multiplex PCR, and TCRdb's table has in-frame clones only and misses some. The sample has approximately 300,000 clones; under 90% are singletons. This CDR3 comprises 15 residues. Trimming removed 10 bases from V and 0 bases from J; junction bases left unmatched: 8. Germline CDR1 reads ENHRY; CDR2 reads SYGVKD. The sequence was obtained from a woman aged 18-35 years who had recovered from COVID-19. This chain joins TRBV10-3 and TRBJ2-2; TRBD1 aligns across 7 bases. Sequenced sample: PBMCs or T cells enriched from blood (not recorded which). In DNA form, the CDR3 reads TGTGCCACCTTGCCGGGACAGACGAACACCGGGGAGCTGTTTTTT. Translated: CATLPGQTNTGELFF.